The 10 T cell receptor beta chains reported below all come from one sample, sequenced in a study of cytomegalovirus exposure and HLA in healthy donors. A multiplex PCR was run with 60 Vbeta primers and 13 Jbeta primers. The data were produced by immunoSEQ multiplex PCR, yet TCRdb's version contains in-frame clones alone and is incomplete. This sample's table has under 70,000 clones. The sample comprised PBMCs. Every receptor here comes from a woman aged 25-40 years in good health and CMV-seropositive.

The V and J genes are TRBV7-9 and TRBJ1-5; the match to TRBD1 covers 7 bases. V lost 2 bases and J lost 5; bases outside the gene matches: 6. The germline CDR1 and CDR2 sequences are SEHNR and FQNEAQ (reference sequence). The CDR3 has 15 residues. The CDR3 here is CASSLSEQGDQPQHF. In DNA form, the CDR3 reads TGTGCCAGCAGCTTAAGTGAGCAGGGGGATCAGCCCCAGCATTTT.

The chain joins TRBV6-1 to TRBJ2-7, with D possibly being TRBD1 (5 bases). V was shortened by 7 bases and J by 0 bases, with 16 bases between the two germline ends. Per germline, CDR1 MNHNS and CDR2 SASEGT. The length of the CDR3 is 15 residues. CDR3 nucleotides: TGTGCCAGCACCATAAGACAGCAGAGCTCCTACGAGCAGTACTTC. Translation: CASTIRQQSSYEQYF.

The chain carries TRBV28 and TRBJ1-1; D possibly corresponds to TRBD1 (5 bases). CDR1 is MDHEN and CDR2 is SYDVKM in the germline V gene. The CDR3 covers 13 residues. V lost 3 bases, J lost 4 bases, and 9 bases lay in between. The CDR3 loop is CASSLGGITEAFF. The DNA of the CDR3 is TGTGCCAGCAGTTTGGGGGGGATCACTGAAGCTTTCTTT. The full variable domain, in which reference TRBV28 and TRBJ1-1 provide the parts outside the CDR3, is DVKVTQSSRYLVKRTGEKVFLECVQDMDHENMFWYRQDPGLGLRLIYFSYDVKMKEKGDIPEGYSVSREKKERFSLILESASTNQTSMYLCASSLGGITEAFFGQGTRLTVV.

The chain is built from TRBV7-8 and TRBJ1-5; D remains ambiguous. The CDR3 consists of 12 residues. The germline V gene has CDR1 SGHVS and CDR2 FQNEAQ. V lost 5 bases, J lost 9 bases, and 11 bases lay in between. CDR3 sequence: CASSPSSVPQHF. The CDR3, as DNA: TGTGCCAGCAGCCCCTCATCAGTGCCCCAGCATTTT.

V is TRBV5-1 and J is TRBJ1-1, with D unclear. There are 14 residues in the CDR3. V was cut by 0 bases and J by 4 bases, with 10 bases left in between. Germline values: CDR1 SGHRS, CDR2 YFSETQ. As DNA, the CDR3 is TGCGCCAGCAGCTTGGAAGTGGGAGTCACTGAAGCTTTCTTT. Protein product: CASSLEVGVTEAFF.

The chain links TRBV13 to TRBJ2-7, with 11 bases identical to TRBD1. Losses at the gene ends were 0 bases for V and 2 bases for J; bases not matched to a gene: 0. The V gene's germline CDR1 is PRHDT and CDR2 FYEKMQ (reference sequence). This CDR3 has 15 residues. The chain's CDR3 is CASSLGGQGAYEQYF. CDR3 sequence (DNA): TGTGCCAGCAGCTTAGGGGGACAGGGGGCCTACGAGCAGTACTTC.

The J gene is TRBJ2-5, the V gene TRBV7-3; TRBD1 matches at 10 bases. J lost 2 bases, V lost 3 bases, and 0 bases had no gene match. The CDR3 is 14 residues long. CDR1 and CDR2 from the germline V gene are SGHTA and FQGTGA. CDR3 loop: CASSLDRGQETQYF. DNA for the CDR3: TGTGCCAGCAGCTTGGACAGGGGGCAAGAGACCCAGTACTTC.

This chain joins TRBV10-3 and TRBJ1-1, with 8 bases fitting TRBD1. Germline CDR1 reads ENHRY; CDR2 reads SYGVKD. Trimming removed 8 bases from V and 2 bases from J; junction bases left unmatched: 19. This CDR3 comprises 18 residues. The CDR3 spells CAIAGVQGGLDRNTEAFF. The DNA of the CDR3 is TGTGCCATCGCCGGAGTACAGGGGGGACTTGACCGAAACACTGAAGCTTTCTTT.

The chain is built from TRBV19 and TRBJ2-1, with D maybe TRBD2 (6 bases). The CDR3 has 12 amino acids. Trimming took 4 bases from V and 15 from J, leaving 16 bases between them. The germline gives CDR1 LNHDA, CDR2 SQIVND (reference sequence). This CDR3 is CASSNTGTLLFF. The CDR3 nucleotides are TGTGCCAGTAGTAATACGGGGACTCTATTGTTCTTC.

V gene TRBV28 combines with J gene TRBJ1-2, with 10 bases aligning to TRBD1. J lost 4 bases, V lost 4 bases, and 6 bases had no gene match. From germline, CDR1 is MDHEN and CDR2 SYDVKM. There are 15 residues in the CDR3. The CDR3 DNA is TGTGCCAGCAGTTCAGGACAGGGGGGAACCTATGGCTACACCTTC. Translated, it gives CASSSGQGGTYGYTF.